The 5 T cell receptor beta chains listed next were all sequenced from one sample in a study of T cells in localized non-small cell lung cancer. Data came from immunoSEQ multiplex PCR; TCRdb stores just in-frame clones and leaves some out. Of around 15,000 clones listed, 90% are singletons. This sample comprised peripheral blood mononuclear cells, obtained before any cancer treatment. The receptors were sampled from a woman between 40 and 69 years old with stage III lung adenocarcinoma.

This chain uses TRBV6-4 with TRBJ1-5, with D possibly being TRBD1 (5 bases). This CDR3 contains 13 residues. CDR1 is MRHNA and CDR2 is SNTAGT in the germline V gene. Deletions cut 3 bases from V and 6 bases from J, with 9 bases between. The CDR3 region has the DNA TGTGCCAGCAGTGAGGGGGAGGGTCAGCCCCAGCATTTT. Protein product: CASSEGEGQPQHF.

The V call is TRBV5-1, the J call TRBJ2-3; 7 bases agree with TRBD2. Germline lookup yields CDR1 SGHRS and CDR2 YFSETQ. The CDR3 spans 14 residues. The V and J ends lost 2 bases and 2 bases, in that order; junction bases with no gene match: 2. CDR3 sequence (DNA): TGCGCCAGCAGCTTCGGGGGGACCACAGATACGCAGTATTTT. Amino acid sequence: CASSFGGTTDTQYF.

CDR3 loop: CASSKVQPGTPPYSNQPQHF. Here the CDR3 DNA reads TGTGCCAGCAGCAAAGTACAACCCGGGACACCTCCTTATAGCAATCAGCCCCAGCATTTT. The V gene is TRBV21-1, the J gene TRBJ1-5; the D call TRBD1 from the table was never checked on the DNA. TRBV21-1 has pseudogene status. CDR3 length equals 20 residues.

This clone was found once. V gene TRBV19 combines with J gene TRBJ2-5, with D uncertain. The length of the CDR3 is 13 residues. Germline CDR1 is LNHDA and CDR2 is SQIVND (reference sequence). V was cut by 4 bases and J by 5 bases, with 11 bases left in between. CDR3: CASSSRPLETQYF. Here the CDR3 DNA reads TGTGCCAGTAGTAGTAGACCCCTGGAGACCCAGTACTTC.

This clone was recorded a few times. The V gene is TRBV19, the J gene TRBJ2-5, with 10 bases identical to TRBD2. The V gene end was trimmed by 10 bases and the J gene end by 5 bases; junction bases not matched to a gene: 13. The V gene's germline CDR1 is LNHDA and CDR2 SQIVND (reference sequence). This CDR3 is built from 15 residues. The CDR3 reads CATRKRGSGGETQYF. CDR3 bases: TGTGCCACTAGAAAGCGAGGTAGCGGGGGGGAGACCCAGTACTTC.